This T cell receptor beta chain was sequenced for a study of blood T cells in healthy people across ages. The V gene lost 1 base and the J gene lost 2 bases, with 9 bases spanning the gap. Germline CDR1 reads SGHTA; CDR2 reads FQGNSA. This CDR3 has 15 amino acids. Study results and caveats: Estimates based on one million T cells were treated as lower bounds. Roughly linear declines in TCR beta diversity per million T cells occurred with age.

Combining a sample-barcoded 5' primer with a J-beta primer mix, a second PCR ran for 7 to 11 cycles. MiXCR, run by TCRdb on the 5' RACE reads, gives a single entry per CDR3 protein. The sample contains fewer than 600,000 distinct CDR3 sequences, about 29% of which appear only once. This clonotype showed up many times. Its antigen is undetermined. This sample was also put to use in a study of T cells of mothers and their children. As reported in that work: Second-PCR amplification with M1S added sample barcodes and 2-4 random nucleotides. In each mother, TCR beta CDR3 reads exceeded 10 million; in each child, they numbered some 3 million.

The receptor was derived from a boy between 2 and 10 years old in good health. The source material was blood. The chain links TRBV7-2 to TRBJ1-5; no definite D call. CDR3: CASSLEPFGNQPQHF. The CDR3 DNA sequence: TGTGCCAGCAGCTTAGAGCCATTTGGCAATCAGCCCCAGCATTTT. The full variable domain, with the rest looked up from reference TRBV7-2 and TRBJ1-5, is GAGVSQSPSNKVTEKGKDVELRCDPISGHTALYWYRQSLGQGLEFLIYFQGNSAPDKSGLPSDRFSAERTGGSVSTLTIQRTQQEDSAVYLCASSLEPFGNQPQHFGDGTRLSIL.